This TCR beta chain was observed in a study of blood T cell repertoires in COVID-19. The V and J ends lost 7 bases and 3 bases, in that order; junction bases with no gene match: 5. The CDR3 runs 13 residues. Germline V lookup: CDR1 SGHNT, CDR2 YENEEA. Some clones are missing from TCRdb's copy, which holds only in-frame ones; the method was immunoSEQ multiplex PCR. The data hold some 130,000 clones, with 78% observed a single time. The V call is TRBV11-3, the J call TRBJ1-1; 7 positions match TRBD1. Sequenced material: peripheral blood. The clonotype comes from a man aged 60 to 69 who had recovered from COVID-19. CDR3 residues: CASKSGGDTEAFF. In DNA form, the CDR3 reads TGTGCCAGCAAGTCAGGGGGTGACACTGAAGCTTTCTTT.